Described below is a single T cell receptor beta chain sequence and its context. The antigen remains unidentified. The data were taken from a study of T cell responses to AZD1222 COVID-19 vaccine. Generated by immunoSEQ multiplex PCR, the TCRdb table keeps only in-frame clones and is missing some. The data contain tens of thousands of clones, around 88% of them singletons. Whole-study findings and limits: Just 5 to 7 AZD1222 recipients tested seropositive at baseline.

Sample: peripheral blood, taken on day 0 of AZD1222 vaccination. The receptor's source is an adult in good health.

CDR3 sequence: CASSLVVGGQGVYEQYF. CDR3 nucleotide sequence: TGTGCCAGCAGCTTAGTGGTCGGGGGACAGGGGGTATACGAGCAGTACTTC. V and J are TRBV7-8 and TRBJ2-7, with TRBD1 matching 11 bases. The germline CDR1 and CDR2 sequences are SGHVS and FQNEAQ. This CDR3 is built from 17 residues. Unmatched junction bases numbered 9, after V lost 1 base and J lost 4 bases. Based on the CDR3 plus reference TRBV7-8 and TRBJ2-7, the full variable domain is GAGVSQSPRYKVAKRGQDVALRCDPISGHVSLFWYQQALGQGPEFLTYFQNEAQLDKSGLPSDRFFAERPEGSVSTLKIQRTQQEDSAVYLCASSLVVGGQGVYEQYFGPGTRLTVT.